The source of this T cell receptor beta chain is a study of blood T cell repertoires in COVID-19. In the study overall: The United States, Italy and Spain were the sources of the acute and convalescent COVID-19 samples. T cells, B-cell-depleted T cells, or PBMCs provided the cDNA or gDNA that served as material.

Germline loops: CDR1 LGHDT, CDR2 YNNKEL (reference sequence). Trimming left V 3 bases short and J 0 bases short, with 4 bases between. The CDR3 totals 13 residues. Original processing methods: Cell counts per sample came from amplifying reference gene primers. Sequencing was performed with immunoSEQ multiplex PCR; in TCRdb, only in-frame clones are kept and a portion is missing. The D gene and trimming were derived from the DNA, and the V and J assignments and clone size from that table. The sample includes about 140,000 clones, 70% to 85% of them seen just once. This chain joins TRBV3-1 (or the pseudogene TRBV3-2) and TRBJ2-3; D not resolved. Sample: peripheral blood. The receptor was isolated from an elderly woman in a cohort sampled during active or convalescent COVID-19. The CDR3 reads CASSHLSTDTQYF. DNA of the CDR3: TGTGCCAGCAGCCACCTAAGCACAGATACGCAGTATTTT.